What follows describes a single T cell receptor (beta chain). This clone was counted between two and nine times. A far larger clone is just one base off, so this is likely a read error. This sample is part of a study of blood T cell repertoires in acute mononucleosis (dated by TCRdb to 2019 to 2021). About the investigation overall: Acute-phase samples, representing the primary response, were taken within 2 weeks of symptom onset. During acute infection, about 2.1% and 0.99% of blood CD8 T cells were made up of mean YVL-BR-specific and GLC-BM-specific cells, respectively. A mean blood EBV load of roughly 4 log10 genome copies per million B cells was observed during acute infection, and a mean blood EBV load of 2.6 was observed at convalescence. Broader findings and caveats from the paper: Because only a fraction of each donor's blood was analyzed, sampling error might partly explain the low overlap between acute and convalescent clonotypes. The cohort comprised only a few donors, so group averages rested on very few individuals. Persistence into convalescence was observed for only approximately 10% of unique acute clonotypes, yet most of the response was made up by these persisting clonotypes, and the remaining acute clonotypes were seemingly replaced by new diverse de novo clonotypes. In TCR repertoire selection for BRLF1 (YVL-BR), TCRalpha CDR3 motifs had a dominant role, while TCRbeta had a minimal role.

As encoded in the germline V gene (reference sequence), CDR1 is SEHNR while CDR2 is FQNEAQ. The CDR3 goes from the cysteine to the phenylalanine over 15 residues. Only the CDR3 portion is preserved as DNA: 45 bases, with reading frame beginning at the first base. The time point tag for this specimen amounts to: acute infectious mononucleosis, at clinical presentation within 2 weeks of symptom onset (visit 1). The study tracked CD8 T cell responses to two immunodominant EBV epitopes, BRLF1 109 (YVL-BR) and BMLF1 280 (GLC-BM), over primary infection. A positive serum heterophile antibody test and EBV viral capsid antigen-specific IgM indicated primary EBV infection. As a first step, magnetic positive selection (MACS) was used to enrich total CD8 T cells from the PBMCs. Live CD3+ CD8+ tetramer+ cells were sorted on a FACSAria III to over 85% purity. Cell sorting used a PE-conjugated tetramer carrying the BRLF1 109-117 peptide. TCR repertoires of EBV epitope-specific CD8 T cells were deep-sequenced directly ex vivo after tetramer sorting, at acute infection and at convalescence. The donors were three individuals between roughly 18 and 29 years old who had clinical acute infectious mononucleosis and laboratory evidence of primary EBV infection. Heparinized peripheral blood was drawn at clinical presentation with mononucleosis symptoms and was drawn again about 6 months later. PBMCs were isolated by Ficoll-Paque density gradient centrifugation.

Total RNA from at least 9,500 sorted tetramer+ CD8 T cells was reverse transcribed into cDNA for TCR profiling. PCR amplification of CDR3 regions used primers annealing to V and J regions and added unique molecular identifiers so that templates could be tracked. The immunoSEQ platform, including its sequencing and error-correction standards, was used to profile TCRalpha and TCRbeta chains. Per the original workflow: Clonal copy numbers were corrected for sequencing and PCR errors, and IMGT conventions were followed to define CDR3s. Analysis was restricted to productive rearrangements and was performed with immunoSEQ Analyzer versions 2.0 and 3.0, and gene-pairing frequencies were further processed in Microsoft Excel. Circos plots were used to display V-J pairings, and MEME together with a custom motifSearch program was used to find CDR3 motifs. The OLGA algorithm was used to calculate the probability of generation of TCR sequences. Clonotypes found at both visits were termed persistent, clonotypes found only in the acute phase were termed nonpersistent, and clonotypes found only at convalescence were termed de novo. An amino acid clonotype used by more than one donor was defined as a public TCR. This immuneACCESS table, as held by TCRdb, lists in-frame sequences with V and J called but not all clones. Of the missing ones, under half trace to an unresolved V gene in checked studies; the others have no known cause. That table is the source of V, J and clone size, and D and trimming were worked out from the DNA. The sample records 6,000 to 9,000 clones, approximately 26% of which are singletons. More than 25% of the sample rests with the top ten.

Sequences were derived from EBV YVL epitope tetramer+ CD8+ T cells sorted from PBMCs, sampled during acute infectious mononucleosis. The cell subset or site label here, explained by the study, means: CD8 T cells binding a tetramer with EBV BRLF1 109-117 peptide (YVL-BR). The chain joins TRBV7-9 to TRBJ1-5; TRBD1 lines up with 7 middle nucleotides. The receptor was derived from a woman younger than 30 with infectious mononucleosis caused by EBV. CDR3 sequence: CASSFTGAGNRPQHF. The DNA sequence reads TGTGCCAGCAGCTTCACAGGGGCGGGCAATCGGCCCCAGCATTTT.